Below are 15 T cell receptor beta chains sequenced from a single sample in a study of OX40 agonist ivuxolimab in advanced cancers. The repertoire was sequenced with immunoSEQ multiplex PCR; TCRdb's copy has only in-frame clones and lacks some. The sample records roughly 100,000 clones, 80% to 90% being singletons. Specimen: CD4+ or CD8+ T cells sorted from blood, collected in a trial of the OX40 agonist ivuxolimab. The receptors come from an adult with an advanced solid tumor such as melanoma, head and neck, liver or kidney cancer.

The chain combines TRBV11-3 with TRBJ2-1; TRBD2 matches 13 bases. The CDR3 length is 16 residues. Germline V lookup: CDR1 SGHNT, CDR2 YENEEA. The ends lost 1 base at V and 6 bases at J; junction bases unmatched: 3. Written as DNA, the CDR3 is TGTGCCAGCAGCTTAGGGACTAGCGGGGGTACCAATGAGCAGTTCTTC. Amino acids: CASSLGTSGGTNEQFF.

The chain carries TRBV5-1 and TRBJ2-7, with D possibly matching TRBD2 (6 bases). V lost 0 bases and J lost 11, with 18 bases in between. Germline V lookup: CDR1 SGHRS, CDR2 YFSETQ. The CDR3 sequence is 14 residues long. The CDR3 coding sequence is TGCGCCAGCAGCTTGGTGGCTAGTCTGGGGGGTGAGTACTTC. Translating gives CASSLVASLGGEYF.

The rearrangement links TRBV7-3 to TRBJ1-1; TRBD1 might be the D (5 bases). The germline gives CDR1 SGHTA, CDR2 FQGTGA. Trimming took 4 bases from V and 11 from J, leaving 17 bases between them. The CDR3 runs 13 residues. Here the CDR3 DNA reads TGTGCCAGCAGCTCCGGGCGGGTAGGGGAGGCTTTCTTT. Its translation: CASSSGRVGEAFF.

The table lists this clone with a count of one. The CDR3 protein is CSVEKQRGPTGELFF. The CDR3 nucleotides are TGCAGCGTTGAAAAGCAGCGGGGGCCCACCGGGGAGCTGTTTTTT. This chain uses TRBV29-1 with TRBJ2-2; 8 bases align to TRBD2. This CDR3 spans 15 amino acids. From germline, CDR1 is SQVTM and CDR2 ANQGSEA. The junction had 6 bases not matched to a gene; V was cut back by 2 bases and J by 4 bases.

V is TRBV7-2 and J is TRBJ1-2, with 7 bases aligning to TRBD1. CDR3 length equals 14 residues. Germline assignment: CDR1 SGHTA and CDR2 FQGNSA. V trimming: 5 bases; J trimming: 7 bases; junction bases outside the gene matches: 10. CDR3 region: CASSPKEGAGGYTF. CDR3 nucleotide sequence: TGTGCCAGCAGCCCAAAGGAGGGGGCAGGTGGCTACACCTTC.

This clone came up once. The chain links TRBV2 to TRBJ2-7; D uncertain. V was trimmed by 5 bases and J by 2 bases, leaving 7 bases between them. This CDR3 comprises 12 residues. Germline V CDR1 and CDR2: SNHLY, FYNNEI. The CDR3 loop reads CASSQEAYEQYF. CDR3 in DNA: TGTGCCAGCAGTCAGGAAGCCTACGAGCAGTACTTC.

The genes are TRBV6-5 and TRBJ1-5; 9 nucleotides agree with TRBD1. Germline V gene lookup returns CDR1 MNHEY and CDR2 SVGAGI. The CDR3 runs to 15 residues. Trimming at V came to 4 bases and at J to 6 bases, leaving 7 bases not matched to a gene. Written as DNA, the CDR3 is TGTGCCAGCAGTTGGGACACAGGGGGCGGTCAGCCCCAGCATTTT. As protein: CASSWDTGGGQPQHF.

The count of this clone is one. In DNA form, the CDR3 reads TGTGCCAGCAGTGGCGGGGGAAGCTCCTATAATTCACCCCTCCACTTT. Translating it yields CASSGGGSSYNSPLHF. J is TRBJ1-6 and V is TRBV25-1, with a weak D call TRBD1 (5 bases). V was trimmed by 4 bases and J by 0 bases, leaving 10 bases between them. CDR1 MGHDK and CDR2 SYGVNS come from the germline V gene. The CDR3 sequence is 16 residues long.

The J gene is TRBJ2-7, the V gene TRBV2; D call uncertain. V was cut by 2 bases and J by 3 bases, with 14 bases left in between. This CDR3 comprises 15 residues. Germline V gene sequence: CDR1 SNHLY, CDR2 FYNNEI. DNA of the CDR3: TGTGCCAGCAGTGAAAGAAACAAAGGGCTCTACGAGCAGTACTTC. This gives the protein CASSERNKGLYEQYF.

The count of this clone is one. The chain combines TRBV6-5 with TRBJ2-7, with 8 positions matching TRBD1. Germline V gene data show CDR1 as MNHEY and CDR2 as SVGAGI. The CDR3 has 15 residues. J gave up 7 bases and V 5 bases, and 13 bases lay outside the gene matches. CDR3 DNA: TGTGCCAGCAGTCCGCCGGGAGCAGGGGGCGGAGAGCAGTACTTC. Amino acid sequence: CASSPPGAGGGEQYF.

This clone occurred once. CDR3 protein: CASSESGTGSTDTQYF. For the CDR3, the DNA is TGCGCCAGCAGTGAGTCTGGGACAGGAAGCACAGATACGCAGTATTTT. V usage is TRBV10-1 and J usage is TRBJ2-3; 8 nucleotides match TRBD1. CDR1 and CDR2 from the germline V gene are WNHNN and SYGVQD (reference sequence). With 0 bases clipped from V and 0 bases from J, the junction kept 2 bases outside the gene matches. The CDR3 is 16 amino acids.

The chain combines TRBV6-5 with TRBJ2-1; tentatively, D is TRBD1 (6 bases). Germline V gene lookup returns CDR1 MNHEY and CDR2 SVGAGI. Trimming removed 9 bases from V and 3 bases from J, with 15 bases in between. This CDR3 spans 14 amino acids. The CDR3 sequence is CASSIKGVYNEQFF. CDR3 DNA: TGTGCCAGTAGTATCAAGGGGGTCTACAATGAGCAGTTCTTC.

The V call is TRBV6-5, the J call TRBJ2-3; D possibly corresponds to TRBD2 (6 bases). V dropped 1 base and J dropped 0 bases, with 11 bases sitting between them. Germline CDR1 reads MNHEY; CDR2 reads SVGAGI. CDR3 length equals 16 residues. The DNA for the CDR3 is TGTGCCAGCAGTTACTTGGTAGGGACTAGCACAGATACGCAGTATTTT. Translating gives CASSYLVGTSTDTQYF.

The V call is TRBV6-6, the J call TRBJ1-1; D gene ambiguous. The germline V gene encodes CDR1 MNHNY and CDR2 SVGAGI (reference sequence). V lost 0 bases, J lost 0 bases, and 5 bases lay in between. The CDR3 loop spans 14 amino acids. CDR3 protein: CASSYSSLNTEAFF. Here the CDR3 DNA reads TGTGCCAGCAGTTACTCGAGTTTGAACACTGAAGCTTTCTTT.

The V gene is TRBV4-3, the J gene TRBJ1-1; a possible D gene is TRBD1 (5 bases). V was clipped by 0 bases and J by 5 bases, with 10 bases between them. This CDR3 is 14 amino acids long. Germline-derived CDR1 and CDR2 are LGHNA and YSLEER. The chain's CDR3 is CASSQEGVWTEAFF. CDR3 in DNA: TGCGCCAGCAGCCAAGAGGGGGTGTGGACTGAAGCTTTCTTT.